The 25 T cell receptor beta chains presented below share a single source sample, sequenced in a study of PD-L1 blockade in urothelial cancer. Generated by immunoSEQ multiplex PCR, the TCRdb table keeps only in-frame clones and is missing some. The table has just over 50,000 clones, around 85% seen once; the top ten hold approximately 16%. The sample consisted of PBMCs, taken around atezolizumab (anti-PD-L1) treatment. These receptors originate from a man between 60 and 70 years old with urothelial cancer.

The chain combines TRBV28 with TRBJ1-2; the match to TRBD1 covers 10 bases. The trim removed 6 bases at V and 3 bases at J, leaving 7 bases unmatched. There are 15 residues in the CDR3. From germline, CDR1 is MDHEN and CDR2 SYDVKM. The CDR3 region has the DNA TGTGCCAGCAGAGGGACAGGGGAGGCTCACTATGGCTACACCTTC. Protein product: CASRGTGEAHYGYTF.

The chain couples TRBV9 to TRBJ2-3; D is possibly TRBD2 (6 bases). Per the germline V gene, CDR1 is SGDLS and CDR2 is YYNGEE. V lost 3 bases and J lost 0, with 23 bases in between. The CDR3 runs to 19 residues. The CDR3, as DNA: TGTGCCAGCAGCGAAAGAGGAGGGACGGAATACTCTAGCACAGATACGCAGTATTTT. It codes for CASSERGGTEYSSTDTQYF.

This chain uses TRBV5-6 with TRBJ2-2; D unclear. There are 15 residues in the CDR3. Trimming shortened V by 4 bases and J by 7 bases, and 17 bases separated the two germline ends. Germline V lookup: CDR1 SGHDT, CDR2 YYEEEE. The CDR3 loop is CASSLPSILSGELFF. Here the CDR3 DNA reads TGTGCCAGCAGCCTACCCTCTATATTAAGCGGGGAGCTGTTTTTT.

DNA for the CDR3: TGTGCCAGCAGTTCGGGGGGGCACACTGAAGCTTTCTTT. Translating it yields CASSSGGHTEAFF. This rearrangement joins TRBV28 to TRBJ1-1; TRBD1 might be the D (6 bases). The CDR3 runs to 13 residues. CDR1 is MDHEN and CDR2 is SYDVKM in the germline V gene. Deletions cut 4 bases from V and 3 bases from J, with 9 bases between.

The V gene is TRBV6-4, the J gene TRBJ1-1; tentatively, D is TRBD1 (6 bases). CDR1 MRHNA and CDR2 SNTAGT come from the germline V gene. Trimming removed 5 bases from V and 1 base from J, with 8 bases in between. The CDR3 is made up of 13 amino acids. DNA for the CDR3: TGTGCCAGCAGTCAACAGGGGAACACTGAAGCTTTCTTT. It encodes CASSQQGNTEAFF.

V is TRBV18 and J is TRBJ2-7, with 8 nucleotides matching TRBD2. V was clipped by 4 bases and J by 1 base; unmatched bases: 6. Per the germline V gene, CDR1 is KGHSH and CDR2 is LQKENI. This CDR3 spans 15 amino acids. CDR3 sequence: CASSLTSGESYEQYF. The CDR3 coding sequence is TGTGCCAGCTCACTCACTAGCGGTGAATCCTACGAGCAGTACTTC. The full variable domain, completed using reference TRBV18 and TRBJ2-7, is NAGVMQNPRHLVRRRGQEARLRCSPMKGHSHVYWYRQLPEEGLKFMVYLQKENIIDESGMPKERFSAEFPKEGPSILRIQQVVRGDSAAYFCASSLTSGESYEQYFGPGTRLTVT.

V is TRBV6-5 and J is TRBJ1-1; D not certain. CDR3 length equals 14 residues. Trimming removed 7 bases at V and 3 bases at J, with 15 bases between. Germline CDR1 and CDR2: MNHEY and SVGAGI. The CDR3 here is CASTPRARDTEAFF. In DNA, the CDR3 is TGTGCCAGCACCCCGCGGGCGCGGGACACTGAAGCTTTCTTT.

J is TRBJ2-4 and V is TRBV7-2; D is possibly TRBD1 (6 bases). The CDR3 length is 14 residues. Germline V gene lookup returns CDR1 SGHTA and CDR2 FQGNSA. V was pared by 4 bases and J by 4 bases, with 11 bases between. The CDR3 region is CASSSQDRKNIQYF. CDR3 in DNA: TGTGCCAGCAGCTCCCAGGACAGAAAAAACATTCAGTACTTC. Full variable domain (missing parts from reference TRBV7-2 and TRBJ2-4): GAGVSQSPSNKVTEKGKDVELRCDPISGHTALYWYRQSLGQGLEFLIYFQGNSAPDKSGLPSDRFSAERTGGSVSTLTIQRTQQEDSAVYLCASSSQDRKNIQYFGAGTRLSVL.

The rearrangement joins TRBV19 to TRBJ2-7; TRBD2 matches at 8 bases. V dropped 0 bases and J dropped 6; count of bases not matched to a gene: 7. The length of the CDR3 is 15 residues. Germline V CDR1 and CDR2: LNHDA, SQIVND (reference sequence). CDR3 region: CASSIDRGGLGEQYF. The CDR3 coding sequence is TGTGCCAGTAGTATAGATCGGGGGGGCCTGGGCGAGCAGTACTTC.

This chain links TRBV4-2 with TRBJ1-2; 9 bases align to TRBD1. The CDR3 is 16 residues long. Germline lookup yields CDR1 LGHNA and CDR2 YNFKEQ. V lost 1 base, J lost 4 bases, and 7 bases stayed unmatched. The CDR3 DNA sequence: TGTGCCAGCAGCCAAGGGTCCGGGACAGGGATCTATGGCTACACCTTC. It translates to CASSQGSGTGIYGYTF.

The chain uses TRBV2 and TRBJ2-2, with 8 bases identical to TRBD1. Germline assignment: CDR1 SNHLY and CDR2 FYNNEI. V lost 0 bases to trimming and J lost 7 bases; unmatched junction nucleotides: 7. The CDR3 loop spans 16 amino acids. The CDR3 coding sequence is TGTGCCAGCAGTGAAGCTTGGCAGGGGGCGGTCGGGGAGCTGTTTTTT. It codes for CASSEAWQGAVGELFF.

The chain links TRBV5-1 to TRBJ2-6; D not certain. The germline CDR1 and CDR2 sequences are SGHRS and YFSETQ. The V end lost 3 bases, the J end lost 5 bases, and 12 bases lay between the germline ends. CDR3 size: 15 residues. The CDR3 DNA is TGCGCCAGCAGCTCGGATCTGAGGCGGGCCAACGTCCTGACTTTC. Amino acid sequence: CASSSDLRRANVLTF.

Notes on this clone: This probably arose from a read error, given a far larger clone one base away. The chain couples TRBV11-3 to TRBJ2-6, with 8 bases fitting TRBD1. The germline V gene has CDR1 SGHNT and CDR2 YENEEA. The J segment lost 2 bases and the V segment lost 6 bases, leaving 9 bases of the junction unmatched. The CDR3 sequence is 17 residues long. The CDR3 DNA follows: TGTGCCAGCAGTTCCAGACAGGGGCGCGCTGGGGCCAACGTCCTGACTTTC. Encoded protein: CASSSRQGRAGANVLTF. Full variable domain (outside the CDR3, taken from reference TRBV11-3 and TRBJ2-6): EAGVVQSPRYKIIEKKQPVAFWCNPISGHNTLYWYLQNLGQGPELLIRYENEEAVDDSQLPKDRFSAERLKGVDSTLKIQPAELGDSAVYLCASSSRQGRAGANVLTFGAGSRLTVL.

This rearrangement joins TRBV5-1 to TRBJ1-2, with TRBD1 matching 10 bases. Germline V gives CDR1 SGHRS, CDR2 YFSETQ. CDR3 length equals 15 residues. V dropped 4 bases and J dropped 5; count of bases not matched to a gene: 8. The CDR3: CASSAGDRGLYGYTF. In nucleotides, the CDR3 is TGCGCCAGCAGCGCCGGTGACAGGGGGCTTTATGGCTACACCTTC.

J is TRBJ2-1 and V is TRBV28; 10 nucleotides align to TRBD2. V lost 5 bases and J lost 8; bases outside the gene matches: 9. CDR3 length: 15 residues. In germline, CDR1 is MDHEN, CDR2 SYDVKM. Here the CDR3 DNA reads TGTGCCAGCAGTCCCTTTCCTAGCGGGAGATATGAGCAGTTCTTC. It yields the protein CASSPFPSGRYEQFF.

The V gene is TRBV5-1, the J gene TRBJ2-2; D might be TRBD1 (5 bases). This CDR3 spans 17 amino acids. Trimming shortened V by 6 bases and J by 5 bases, and 23 bases separated the two germline ends. The germline V gene encodes CDR1 SGHRS and CDR2 YFSETQ. Here the CDR3 reads CASTRTRPGEGTGELFF. As DNA, the CDR3 is TGCGCCAGCACCAGGACAAGGCCTGGAGAAGGGACCGGGGAGCTGTTTTTT.

The chain carries TRBV28 and TRBJ2-7, with 8 positions matching TRBD1. The germline gives CDR1 MDHEN, CDR2 SYDVKM. The CDR3 covers 14 residues. V trimming: 5 bases; J trimming: 4 bases; junction bases outside the gene matches: 7. CDR3 DNA sequence: TGTGCCAGCAGTCCAGGGGGCGCGCAATACGAGCAGTACTTC. This gives the protein CASSPGGAQYEQYF.

This clone showed up just once. The CDR3 DNA is TGTGCCAGCAGCCTACAGGGAATCAATCAGCCCCAGCATTTT. This translates into CASSLQGINQPQHF. The gene calls are TRBV7-9 and TRBJ1-5; the D gene is possibly TRBD1 (6 bases). This CDR3 contains 14 residues. CDR1 is SEHNR, CDR2 FQNEAQ, per germline (reference sequence). The ends were cut back, 5 bases at V and 3 bases at J, with 11 bases in the middle. Combining the CDR3 with reference TRBV7-9 and TRBJ1-5 gives the whole variable domain DTGVSQNPRHKITKRGQNVTFRCDPISEHNRLYWYRQTLGQGPEFLTYFQNEAQLEKSRLLSDRFSAERPKGSFSTLEIQRTEQGDSAMYLCASSLQGINQPQHFGDGTRLSIL.

The chain couples TRBV11-2 to TRBJ2-1, with D possibly matching TRBD2 (6 bases). The CDR3 length is 17 residues. Deletions cut 2 bases from V and 8 bases from J, with 22 bases between. Germline CDR1 SGHAT, CDR2 FQNNGV. The CDR3 region is CASSLFTRTGVVHEQFF. Written as DNA, the CDR3 is TGTGCCAGCAGCTTATTTACGAGAACGGGAGTCGTGCATGAGCAGTTCTTC.

The chain has TRBV7-9 and TRBJ2-7; D remains unclear. With 0 bases removed from V and 6 bases from J, the gap between germline ends came to 9 bases. The germline CDR1 and CDR2 sequences are SEHNR and FQNEAQ (reference sequence). The CDR3 runs to 13 residues. DNA of the CDR3: TGTGCCAGCAGCTTAGCCCCCAGGCCCGAGCAGTACTTC. Translating it yields CASSLAPRPEQYF.

This clone showed up just a few times. This sequence joins TRBV5-1 and TRBJ2-2, with 7 bases aligning to TRBD1. The CDR3 extends over 15 amino acids. J gave up 5 bases and V 1 base, and 5 bases lay outside the gene matches. CDR1 is SGHRS and CDR2 is YFSETQ in the germline V gene. The CDR3 protein is CASSLKQGYTGELFF. The CDR3 DNA reads TGCGCCAGCAGCTTGAAACAGGGGTATACCGGGGAGCTGTTTTTT.

The chain recombines TRBV6-5 with TRBJ2-7, with 8 bases identical to TRBD2. Germline V lookup: CDR1 MNHEY, CDR2 SVGAGI. V shed 6 bases and J 1 base; nucleotides not matched to a gene: 8. CDR3 length equals 15 residues. CDR3 coding DNA: TGTGCCAGCAGGGAGACTAGCGCGCTATCCTACGAGCAGTACTTC. Encoded protein: CASRETSALSYEQYF.

This chain connects TRBV2 to TRBJ2-7; 8 bases are shared with TRBD1. The CDR3 runs to 15 residues. V shed 8 bases, J shed 7 bases, and the junction held 16 bases outside the gene matches. Per germline, CDR1 SNHLY and CDR2 FYNNEI. Written as DNA, the CDR3 is TGTGCCAGCCGCAGAGGACAGGGAGTCGCAGGAGAGCAGTACTTC. As protein: CASRRGQGVAGEQYF.

The chain recombines TRBV11-2 with TRBJ1-1; D gene ambiguous. This CDR3 contains 13 residues. The V gene's germline CDR1 is SGHAT and CDR2 FQNNGV. V gave up 5 bases and J gave up 2 bases, with 9 bases separating them. CDR3 nucleotide sequence: TGTGCCAGCAGCCGGGTGTTTAACACTGAAGCTTTCTTT. Its translation is CASSRVFNTEAFF.

The J gene is TRBJ2-1, the V gene TRBV29-1, with a possible D match to TRBD1 (6 bases). The CDR3 is made up of 13 amino acids. Trimming took 8 bases from V and 0 from J, leaving 11 bases between them. Germline-derived CDR1 and CDR2 are SQVTM and ANQGSEA. DNA of the CDR3: TGCAGCTTTAGGGGGAACTCCTACAATGAGCAGTTCTTC. It encodes CSFRGNSYNEQFF.